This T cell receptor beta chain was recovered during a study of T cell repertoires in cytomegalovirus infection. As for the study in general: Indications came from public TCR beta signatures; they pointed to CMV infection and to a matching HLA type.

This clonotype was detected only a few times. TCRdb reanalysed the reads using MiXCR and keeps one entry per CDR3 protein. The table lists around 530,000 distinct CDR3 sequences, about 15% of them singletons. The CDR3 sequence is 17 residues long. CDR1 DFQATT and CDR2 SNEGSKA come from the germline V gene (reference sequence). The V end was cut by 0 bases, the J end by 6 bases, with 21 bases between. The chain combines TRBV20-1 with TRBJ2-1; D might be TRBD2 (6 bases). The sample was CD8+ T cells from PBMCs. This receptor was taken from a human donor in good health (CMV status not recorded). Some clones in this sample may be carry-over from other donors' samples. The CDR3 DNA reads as TGCAGTGCTAGAGATCTCTATTTAGCGGAGCTCGGCAATGAGCAGTTCTTC. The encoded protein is CSARDLYLAELGNEQFF.